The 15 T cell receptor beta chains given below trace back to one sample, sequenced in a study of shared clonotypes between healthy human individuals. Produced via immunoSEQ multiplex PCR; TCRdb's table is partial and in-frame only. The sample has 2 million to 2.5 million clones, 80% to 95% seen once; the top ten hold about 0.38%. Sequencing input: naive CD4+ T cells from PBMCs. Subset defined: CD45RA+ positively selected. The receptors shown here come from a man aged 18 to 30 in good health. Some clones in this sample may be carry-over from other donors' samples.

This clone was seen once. CDR3: CASSAGIMEGGYTF. The CDR3 DNA reads TGTGCCAGCAGTGCGGGTATAATGGAAGGAGGCTACACCTTC. The rearrangement joins TRBV6-1 to TRBJ1-2; no reliable D call. CDR3 size: 14 residues. Trimming cost V 4 bases and J 8 bases, with 17 bases left between them. Per germline, CDR1 MNHNS and CDR2 SASEGT.

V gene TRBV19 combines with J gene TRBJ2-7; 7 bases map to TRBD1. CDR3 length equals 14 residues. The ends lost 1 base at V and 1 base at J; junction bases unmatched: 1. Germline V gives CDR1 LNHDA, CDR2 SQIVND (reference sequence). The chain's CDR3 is CASSIATGSYEQYF. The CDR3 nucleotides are TGTGCCAGTAGTATAGCGACAGGGTCCTACGAGCAGTACTTC.

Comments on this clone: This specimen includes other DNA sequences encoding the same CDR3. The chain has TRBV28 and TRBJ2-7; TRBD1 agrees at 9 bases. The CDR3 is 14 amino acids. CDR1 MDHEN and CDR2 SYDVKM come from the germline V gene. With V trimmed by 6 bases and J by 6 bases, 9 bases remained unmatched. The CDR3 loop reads CASSPPPGQGEQYF. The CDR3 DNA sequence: TGTGCCAGCAGCCCCCCTCCGGGACAGGGCGAGCAGTACTTC. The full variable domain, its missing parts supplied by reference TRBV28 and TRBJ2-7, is DVKVTQSSRYLVKRTGEKVFLECVQDMDHENMFWYRQDPGLGLRLIYFSYDVKMKEKGDIPEGYSVSREKKERFSLILESASTNQTSMYLCASSPPPGQGEQYFGPGTRLTVT.

CDR3 region: CASSPLVAGVYEQYF. CDR3 DNA sequence: TGTGCCAGCTCACCATTGGTAGCGGGGGTCTACGAGCAGTACTTC. The chain employs TRBV18 and TRBJ2-7; 9 bases map to TRBD2. Per the germline V gene, CDR1 is KGHSH and CDR2 is LQKENI. The CDR3 length is 15 residues. The J segment lost 3 bases and the V segment lost 2 bases, leaving 5 bases of the junction unmatched.

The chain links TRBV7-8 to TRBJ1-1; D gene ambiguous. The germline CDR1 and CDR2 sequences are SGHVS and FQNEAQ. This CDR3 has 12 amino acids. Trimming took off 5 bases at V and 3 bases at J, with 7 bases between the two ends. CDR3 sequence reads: CASSTQYTEAFF. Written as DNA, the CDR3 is TGTGCCAGCAGCACTCAGTACACTGAAGCTTTCTTT.

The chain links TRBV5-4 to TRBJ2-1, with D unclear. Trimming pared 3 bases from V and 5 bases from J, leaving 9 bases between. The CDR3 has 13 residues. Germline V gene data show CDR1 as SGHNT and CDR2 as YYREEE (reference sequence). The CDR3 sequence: CASSSYMNNEQFF. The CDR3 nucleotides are TGTGCCAGCAGCTCGTACATGAACAATGAGCAGTTCTTC. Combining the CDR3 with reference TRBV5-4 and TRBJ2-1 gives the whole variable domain ETGVTQSPTHLIKTRGQQVTLRCSSQSGHNTVSWYQQALGQGPQFIFQYYREEENGRGNFPPRFSGLQFPNYSSELNVNALELDDSALYLCASSSYMNNEQFFGPGTRLTVL.

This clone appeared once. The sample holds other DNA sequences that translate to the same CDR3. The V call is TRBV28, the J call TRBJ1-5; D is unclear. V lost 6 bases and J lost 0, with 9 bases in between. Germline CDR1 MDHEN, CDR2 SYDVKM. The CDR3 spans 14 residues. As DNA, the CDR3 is TGTGCCAGCAGCCTCGCGTATAGCAATCAGCCCCAGCATTTT. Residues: CASSLAYSNQPQHF.

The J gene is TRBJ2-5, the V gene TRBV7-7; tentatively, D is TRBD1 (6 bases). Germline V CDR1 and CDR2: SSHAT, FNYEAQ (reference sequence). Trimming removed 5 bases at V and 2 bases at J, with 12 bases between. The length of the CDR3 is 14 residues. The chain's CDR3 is CASSPDRIQETQYF. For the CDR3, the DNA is TGTGCCAGCAGCCCAGACAGGATACAAGAGACCCAGTACTTC.

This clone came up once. In DNA form, the CDR3 reads TGCGCCAGCAGCTGGGGGACAGGGCCCTTGCAAGAGACCCAGTACTTC. It yields the protein CASSWGTGPLQETQYF. The genes are TRBV5-1 and TRBJ2-5; 9 nucleotides match TRBD1. J gave up 2 bases and V 3 bases, and 8 bases lay outside the gene matches. This CDR3 has 16 amino acids. The germline V gene has CDR1 SGHRS and CDR2 YFSETQ.

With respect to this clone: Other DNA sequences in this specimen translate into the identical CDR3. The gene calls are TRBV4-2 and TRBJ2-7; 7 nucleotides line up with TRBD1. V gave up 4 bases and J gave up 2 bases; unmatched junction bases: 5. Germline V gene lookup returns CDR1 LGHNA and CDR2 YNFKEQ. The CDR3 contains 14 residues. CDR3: CASSLRQGTYEQYF. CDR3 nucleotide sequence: TGTGCCAGCAGCCTTCGACAGGGTACCTACGAGCAGTACTTC.

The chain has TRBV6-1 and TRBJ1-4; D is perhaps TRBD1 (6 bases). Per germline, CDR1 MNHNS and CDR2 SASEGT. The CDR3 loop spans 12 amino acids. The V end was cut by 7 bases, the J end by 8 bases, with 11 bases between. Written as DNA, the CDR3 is TGTGCCAGCAAGAGGGGGGACGAAAAACTGTTTTTT. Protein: CASKRGDEKLFF.

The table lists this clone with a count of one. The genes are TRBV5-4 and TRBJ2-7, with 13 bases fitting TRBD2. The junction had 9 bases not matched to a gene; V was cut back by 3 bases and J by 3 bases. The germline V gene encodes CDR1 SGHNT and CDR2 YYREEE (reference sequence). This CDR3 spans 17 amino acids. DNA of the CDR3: TGTGCCAGCAGCTCCCCCCCGGGACTAGCGGGAAACTACGAGCAGTACTTC. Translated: CASSSPPGLAGNYEQYF.

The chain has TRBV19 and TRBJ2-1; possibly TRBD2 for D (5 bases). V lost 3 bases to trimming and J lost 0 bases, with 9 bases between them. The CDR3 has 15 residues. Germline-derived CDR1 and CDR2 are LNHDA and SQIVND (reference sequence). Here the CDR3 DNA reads TGTGCCAGTAGTATTCCACGGGGCTCCTACAATGAGCAGTTCTTC. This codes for CASSIPRGSYNEQFF.

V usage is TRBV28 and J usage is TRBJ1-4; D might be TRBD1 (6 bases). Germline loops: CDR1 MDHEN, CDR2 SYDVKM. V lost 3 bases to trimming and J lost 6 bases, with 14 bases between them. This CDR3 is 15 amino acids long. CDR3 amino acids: CASSFLTGAYEKLFF. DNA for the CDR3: TGTGCCAGCAGTTTTCTGACAGGAGCGTATGAAAAACTGTTTTTT.

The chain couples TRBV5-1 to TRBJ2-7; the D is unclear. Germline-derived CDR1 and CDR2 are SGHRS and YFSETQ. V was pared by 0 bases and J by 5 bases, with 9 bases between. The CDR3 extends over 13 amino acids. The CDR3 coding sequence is TGCGCCAGCAGCTTGGGAGCCAGTAACGAGCAGTACTTC. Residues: CASSLGASNEQYF.